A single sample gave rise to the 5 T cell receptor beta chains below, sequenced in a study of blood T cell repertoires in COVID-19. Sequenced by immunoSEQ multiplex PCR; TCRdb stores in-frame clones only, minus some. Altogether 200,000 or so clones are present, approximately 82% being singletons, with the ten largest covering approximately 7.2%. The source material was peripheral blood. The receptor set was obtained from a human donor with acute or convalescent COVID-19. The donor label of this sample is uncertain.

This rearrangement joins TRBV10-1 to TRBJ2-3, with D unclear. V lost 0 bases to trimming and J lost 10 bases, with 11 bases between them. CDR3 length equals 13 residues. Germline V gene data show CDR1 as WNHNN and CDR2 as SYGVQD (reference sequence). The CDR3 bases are TGCGCCAGCAGTGAGTCCTTCGGGTCCGCGCAGTATTTT. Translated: CASSESFGSAQYF.

CDR3 loop: CASSQMRGNTDTQYF. The CDR3 DNA reads TGTGCCAGTAGCCAGATGAGGGGGAACACAGATACGCAGTATTTT. The chain employs TRBV19 and TRBJ2-3; possibly TRBD1 for D (6 bases). With 6 bases removed from V and 2 bases from J, the gap between germline ends came to 15 bases. This CDR3 spans 15 amino acids. The germline V gene encodes CDR1 LNHDA and CDR2 SQIVND (reference sequence).

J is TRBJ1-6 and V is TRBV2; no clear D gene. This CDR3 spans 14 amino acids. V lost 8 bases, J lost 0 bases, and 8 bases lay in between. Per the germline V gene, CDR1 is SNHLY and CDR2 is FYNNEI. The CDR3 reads CASWEGSYNSPLHF. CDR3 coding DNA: TGTGCCAGCTGGGAGGGCTCCTATAATTCACCCCTCCACTTT.

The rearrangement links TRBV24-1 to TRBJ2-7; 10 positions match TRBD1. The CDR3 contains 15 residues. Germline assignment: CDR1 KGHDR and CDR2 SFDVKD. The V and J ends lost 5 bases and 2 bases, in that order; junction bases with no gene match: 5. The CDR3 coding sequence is TGTGCCACCAGTGGAGGGACAGGGGTTGCCTACGAGCAGTACTTC. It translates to CATSGGTGVAYEQYF.

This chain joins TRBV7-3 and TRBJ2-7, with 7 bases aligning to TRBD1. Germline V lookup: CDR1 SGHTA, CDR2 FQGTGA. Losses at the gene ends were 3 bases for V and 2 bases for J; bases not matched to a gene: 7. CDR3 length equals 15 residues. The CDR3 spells CASSLTGQTPYEQYF. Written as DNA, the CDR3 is TGTGCCAGCAGCTTGACGGGACAGACCCCCTACGAGCAGTACTTC.